Following are 4 T cell receptor beta chains from one sample sequenced in a study of blood T cell repertoires in COVID-19. Profiling relied on immunoSEQ multiplex PCR, and the TCRdb table lists in-frame clones only, not all of them. The profile shows more than 85,000 clones, over 85% of them singletons. The sample was peripheral blood. The receptors shown here come from a human donor with COVID-19, enrolled during active disease. The donor label of this sample is uncertain.

V usage is TRBV5-6 and J usage is TRBJ2-7; maybe TRBD1 (6 bases). CDR3 size: 14 residues. Germline V gives CDR1 SGHDT, CDR2 YYEEEE. Trimming removed 4 bases at V and 2 bases at J, with 13 bases between. The CDR3 spells CASSVQGMAYEQYF. The DNA for the CDR3 is TGTGCCAGCAGCGTGCAGGGGATGGCCTACGAGCAGTACTTC.

This clone was detected once. The rearrangement joins TRBV5-1 to TRBJ2-7, with TRBD1 as a possible D gene (5 bases). Germline V gene data show CDR1 as SGHRS and CDR2 as YFSETQ. This CDR3 region has 15 residues. V shed 4 bases and J shed 2 bases, with 16 bases lying between them. The CDR3: CASSRKRQGPYEQYF. The CDR3 DNA follows: TGCGCCAGCAGCCGAAAAAGGCAGGGTCCCTACGAGCAGTACTTC.

The V gene is TRBV12-3 or TRBV12-4, the J gene TRBJ2-7, with a tentative D call TRBD1 (6 bases). Deletions cut 3 bases from V and 4 bases from J, with 10 bases between. CDR3 length equals 13 residues. The CDR3 DNA reads as TGTGCCAGCAGTTTTGAGGGGGAATACGAGCAGTACTTC. Protein: CASSFEGEYEQYF.

This chain joins TRBV7-3 and TRBJ2-3, with 7 nucleotides matching TRBD2. Per the germline V gene, CDR1 is SGHTA and CDR2 is FQGTGA. This CDR3 contains 15 residues. The ends lost 1 base at V and 3 bases at J; junction bases unmatched: 4. This CDR3 reads CASSLSQRGTDTQYF. In DNA, the CDR3 is TGTGCCAGCAGCTTAAGCCAGCGGGGAACAGATACGCAGTATTTT.